The 8 T cell receptor beta chains listed next were all sequenced from one sample in a study of shared clonotypes between healthy human individuals. The protocol was immunoSEQ multiplex PCR, while the TCRdb copy is restricted to in-frame clones and leaves out a portion. The top ten hold under 0.65% of the sample, which has over a million clones, 78% seen once. Sequencing was carried out using memory CD4+ T cells from PBMCs. Subset given: CD45RA-negative fraction. These receptors were collected from a man between 18 and 29 years old in good health. Some clones in this sample may be carry-over from other donors' samples.

V gene TRBV6-5 combines with J gene TRBJ2-7; possible D gene TRBD2, 6 bases. V was trimmed by 0 bases and J by 7 bases, leaving 19 bases between them. This CDR3 is built from 16 residues. The V gene's germline CDR1 is MNHEY and CDR2 SVGAGI. In nucleotides, the CDR3 is TGTGCCAGCAGTTACTCGACGCGGGAAGCATTCCGGGAGCAGTACTTC. Its protein is CASSYSTREAFREQYF.

J is TRBJ1-4 and V is TRBV5-1; no clear D. Germline V gene sequence: CDR1 SGHRS, CDR2 YFSETQ. The CDR3 is made up of 14 amino acids. Trimming stripped 0 bases from V and 10 bases from J, with 13 bases between. The CDR3: CASSLEGSSGKLFF. CDR3 nucleotides: TGCGCCAGCAGCTTGGAAGGAAGTTCGGGAAAACTGTTTTTT. Full variable domain (outside the CDR3, taken from reference TRBV5-1 and TRBJ1-4): KAGVTQTPRYLIKTRGQQVTLSCSPISGHRSVSWYQQTPGQGLQFLFEYFSETQRNKGNFPGRFSGRQFSNSRSEMNVSTLELGDSALYLCASSLEGSSGKLFFGSGTQLSVL.

V is TRBV29-1 and J is TRBJ1-4; maybe TRBD1 (5 bases). The CDR3 contains 15 residues. V shed 0 bases and J shed 4 bases, with 12 bases lying between them. CDR1 and CDR2 from the germline V gene are SQVTM and ANQGSEA. The CDR3 is CSVEDGTGLNEKLFF. The DNA for the CDR3 is TGCAGCGTTGAAGATGGGACGGGGCTTAATGAAAAACTGTTTTTT.

The V call is TRBV7-6, the J call TRBJ1-4; D gene ambiguous. CDR1 and CDR2 from the germline V gene are SGHVS and FNYEAQ. The CDR3 runs to 11 residues. The V and J ends lost 0 bases and 16 bases respectively, with 9 bases between them. The CDR3 nucleotides read TGTGCCAGCAGCTTAGCGTTTCCCTCGTTTTTT. The encoded protein is CASSLAFPSFF. Using reference TRBV7-6 and TRBJ1-4 for the parts outside the CDR3, the full variable domain is GAGVSQSPRYKVTKRGQDVALRCDPISGHVSLYWYRQALGQGPEFLTYFNYEAQQDKSGLPNDRFSAERPEGSISTLTIQRTEQRDSAMYRCASSLAFPSFFGSGTQLSVL.

The V and J genes are TRBV28 and TRBJ2-5; 11 bases are a match to TRBD2. Per the germline V gene, CDR1 is MDHEN and CDR2 is SYDVKM. The V gene end was trimmed by 7 bases and the J gene end by 0 bases; junction bases not matched to a gene: 4. The CDR3 contains 15 residues. The CDR3 nucleotides are TGTGCCAGCACGGTGACTAGCGGGGACCAAGAGACCCAGTACTTC. Translated: CASTVTSGDQETQYF.

Only a few counts were recorded for this clone. The V gene is TRBV6-1, the J gene TRBJ2-5; D is unresolved. This CDR3 comprises 14 residues. Germline values: CDR1 MNHNS, CDR2 SASEGT. The V gene lost 5 bases and the J gene lost 2 bases, with 12 bases spanning the gap. The CDR3 coding sequence is TGTGCCAGCAGTCCCAGGATAAGACAAGAGACCCAGTACTTC. It codes for CASSPRIRQETQYF.

The gene calls are TRBV28 and TRBJ2-7, with D perhaps being TRBD1 or TRBD2 (5 bases each). Trimming cost V 5 bases and J 2 bases, with 10 bases left between them. The germline CDR1 and CDR2 sequences are MDHEN and SYDVKM. The CDR3 is 13 residues long. As DNA, the CDR3 is TGTGCCAGCAGTCGGGACGGGACCTACGAGCAGTACTTC. As protein: CASSRDGTYEQYF. The full variable domain, in which reference TRBV28 and TRBJ2-7 provide the parts outside the CDR3, is DVKVTQSSRYLVKRTGEKVFLECVQDMDHENMFWYRQDPGLGLRLIYFSYDVKMKEKGDIPEGYSVSREKKERFSLILESASTNQTSMYLCASSRDGTYEQYFGPGTRLTVT.

V usage is TRBV6-1 and J usage is TRBJ2-1; unclear D gene. V lost 6 bases and J lost 0, with 6 bases in between. Germline CDR1 and CDR2: MNHNS and SASEGT. The CDR3 sequence is 13 residues long. CDR3 nucleotide sequence: TGTGCCAGCAGGGCCTTCTCCTACAATGAGCAGTTCTTC. Translated: CASRAFSYNEQFF.